Each of the 8 T cell receptor beta chains below was sequenced from the same sample in a study of neurological immune-mediated disorders. TCRdb reanalysed the 5' RACE reads using MiXCR and keeps one entry per CDR3 protein. The data hold fewer than 30,000 distinct CDR3 sequences, with about 13% observed a single time. The specimen sequenced was PBMCs. The receptors were sampled from a woman in her sixties or seventies with HTLV-1-associated myelopathy (HAM/TSP).

This clonotype was observed at least ten times. V usage is TRBV7-2 and J usage is TRBJ2-7, with D uncertain. The germline CDR1 and CDR2 sequences are SGHTA and FQGNSA. Trimming shortened V by 5 bases and J by 6 bases, and 11 bases separated the two germline ends. This CDR3 spans 12 amino acids. CDR3 sequence reads: CASSQTVFEQYF. CDR3 DNA sequence: TGTGCCAGCAGCCAGACGGTTTTCGAGCAGTACTTC.

This clonotype qualifies as medium-sized. J is TRBJ2-3 and V is TRBV20-1; 12 nucleotides agree with TRBD2. Germline values: CDR1 DFQATT, CDR2 SNEGSKA (reference sequence). V was pared by 5 bases and J by 6 bases, with 9 bases of the junction left unmatched. The CDR3 runs to 15 residues. CDR3 DNA: TGCAGTGCTCTTATTGCTAGCGGGGGGGGGGATACGCAGTATTTT. This codes for CSALIASGGGDTQYF.

The CDR3 sequence: CASSYVGRNYGYTF. In DNA, the CDR3 is TGTGCCAGCAGTTACGTGGGACGCAACTATGGCTACACCTTC. The rearrangement links TRBV6-5 to TRBJ1-2; tentatively, D is TRBD1 (5 bases). The V end lost 2 bases, the J end lost 2 bases, and 9 bases lay between the germline ends. The germline CDR1 and CDR2 sequences are MNHEY and SVGAGI. The CDR3 extends over 14 amino acids.

This chain joins TRBV9 and TRBJ2-1, with TRBD2 matching 8 bases. Germline lookup yields CDR1 SGDLS and CDR2 YYNGEE. CDR3 length: 15 residues. Trimming took 3 bases from V and 6 from J; bases not matched to a gene: 8. As DNA, the CDR3 is TGTGCCAGCAGCGGGTGGGGCCGGGGGGGCAATGAGCAGTTCTTC. It translates to CASSGWGRGGNEQFF. Full variable domain (remainder filled in from reference TRBV9 and TRBJ2-1): DSGVTQTPKHLITATGQRVTLRCSPRSGDLSVYWYQQSLDQGLQFLIQYYNGEERAKGNILERFSAQQFPDLHSELNLSSLELGDSALYFCASSGWGRGGNEQFFGPGTRLTVL.

This clonotype was seen only once. The gene calls are TRBV6-2 or TRBV6-3 and TRBJ2-1, with D perhaps matching TRBD1 or TRBD2 (6 bases each). There are 18 residues in the CDR3. V was trimmed by 2 bases and J by 0 bases, leaving 17 bases between them. CDR1 and CDR2 (germline): MNHEY, SVGEGT. The chain's CDR3 is CASSYPTSWGASYNEQFF. For the CDR3, the DNA is TGTGCCAGCAGTTACCCTACTAGCTGGGGGGCCTCCTACAATGAGCAGTTCTTC.

Many counts were recorded for this clonotype. The CDR3 loop reads CSARGGTQYF. The CDR3 DNA is TGCAGCGCAAGGGGGGGTACGCAGTATTTT. The chain combines TRBV29-1 with TRBJ2-3, with D tentatively TRBD2 (7 bases). Germline V lookup: CDR1 SQVTM, CDR2 ANQGSEA. Trimming removed 7 bases from V and 8 bases from J, with 10 bases in between. The CDR3 totals 10 residues.

This rearrangement joins TRBV7-2 to TRBJ2-1; 11 bases line up with TRBD2. This CDR3 has 15 amino acids. V shed 0 bases and J 9 bases; nucleotides not matched to a gene: 4. Germline loops: CDR1 SGHTA, CDR2 FQGNSA. The CDR3 sequence: CASSLALAGVGEQFF. CDR3 coding DNA: TGTGCCAGCAGCTTAGCACTAGCGGGAGTGGGTGAGCAGTTCTTC.

This clonotype was recorded a few times. This chain connects TRBV7-9 to TRBJ1-1; possible D gene TRBD1, 5 bases. Trimming removed 1 base at V and 6 bases at J, with 12 bases between. CDR3 length: 14 amino acids. CDR1 and CDR2 (germline): SEHNR, FQNEAQ (reference sequence). The CDR3 protein is CASSLGNTGPEAFF. The CDR3 coding sequence is TGTGCCAGCAGCTTAGGAAACACAGGACCTGAAGCTTTCTTT.